A selection of T cell receptor beta chains follows, all from one sample in a study of blood T cell repertoires in COVID-19. The table came from immunoSEQ multiplex PCR; TCRdb's copy has only in-frame clones and leaves some out. The data contain approximately 140,000 clones, 88% of them seen just once; the ten biggest clones take up about 2.3%. Sequenced: peripheral blood. All receptors derive from a human donor in a cohort sampled during active COVID-19. The CDR3 runs from the conserved cysteine through the conserved F or W. D genes are given only for firm matches. Not all rows give a size; the values are once, few, many and, for expanded clones, a class.

D gene: -; V gene: TRBV29-1; J gene: TRBJ2-1; clone size: -; CDR3 DNA: TGCAGCGTTGCCGGCGGGGGCGATGAGCAGTTCTTC; CDR3 protein: CSVAGGGDEQFF
D gene: TRBD2; V gene: TRBV4-2; J gene: TRBJ2-5; clone size: -; CDR3 DNA: TGTGCCAGCAGCCAAGGCGGCGCGGGGGACCTCCAAGAGACCCAGTACTTC; CDR3 protein: CASSQGGAGDLQETQYF
D gene: -; V gene: TRBV6-6; J gene: TRBJ1-5; clone size: -; CDR3 DNA: TGTGCCAGCAGTGGGGGAGGGGACAATCAGCCCCAGCATTTT; CDR3 protein: CASSGGGDNQPQHF
D gene: -; V gene: TRBV4-1; J gene: TRBJ1-1; clone size: -; CDR3 DNA: TGCGCCAGCAGCCAAGCAGTAAACACTGAAGCTTTCTTT; CDR3 protein: CASSQAVNTEAFF
D gene: -; V gene: TRBV5-5; J gene: TRBJ1-5; clone size: once; CDR3 DNA: TGTGCCAGCAGCTTCATCGCGGGGAACAATCAGCCCCAGCATTTT; CDR3 protein: CASSFIAGNNQPQHF
D gene: -; V gene: TRBV4-1; J gene: TRBJ2-1; clone size: -; CDR3 DNA: TGCGCCAGCAGCCAAGACGAGGTTGTAACGGGCAATGAGCAGTTCTTC; CDR3 protein: CASSQDEVVTGNEQFF
D gene: -; V gene: TRBV5-1; J gene: TRBJ2-7; clone size: -; CDR3 DNA: TGCGCCAGCAGCGCGGACAGTACCCTCTCCTACGAGCAGTACTTC; CDR3 protein: CASSADSTLSYEQYF
D gene: TRBD1; V gene: TRBV3-1/TRBV3-2; J gene: TRBJ2-5; clone size: once; CDR3 DNA: TGTGCCAGCAGCCTCCGACAGGGGGGGCGAGAGACCCAGTACTTC; CDR3 protein: CASSLRQGGRETQYF
D gene: TRBD2; V gene: TRBV19; J gene: TRBJ2-1; clone size: -; CDR3 DNA: TGTGCCAGTCGACTAGCGGGAGGTGTGGGGGACTCAGAGCAGTTCTTC; CDR3 protein: CASRLAGGVGDSEQFF
D gene: -; V gene: TRBV25-1; J gene: TRBJ2-5; clone size: -; CDR3 DNA: TGTGCCAGCAGCCCGACAGTGGGGGGAAAAGAGACCCAGTACTTC; CDR3 protein: CASSPTVGGKETQYF
D gene: -; V gene: TRBV6-5; J gene: TRBJ2-5; clone size: -; CDR3 DNA: TGTGCCAGCAGTTACCGGTTTAGAGAGACCCAGTACTTC; CDR3 protein: CASSYRFRETQYF
D gene: -; V gene: TRBV7-2; J gene: TRBJ1-6; clone size: -; CDR3 DNA: TGTGCCAGCAGCACCTCCCCAGGGTTAAACTCACCCCTCCACTTT; CDR3 protein: CASSTSPGLNSPLHF
D gene: -; V gene: TRBV30; J gene: TRBJ2-7; clone size: -; CDR3 DNA: TGTGCCTGGAGGCAGGGCAATGCCTACGAGCAGTACTTC; CDR3 protein: CAWRQGNAYEQYF
D gene: TRBD2; V gene: TRBV5-1; J gene: TRBJ2-3; clone size: -; CDR3 DNA: TGCGCCAGCAGCTCCCAGGCGGGAGAAGGGACAGATACGCAGTATTTT; CDR3 protein: CASSSQAGEGTDTQYF
D gene: TRBD2; V gene: TRBV2; J gene: TRBJ2-1; clone size: -; CDR3 DNA: TGTGCCAGCAACACTGAGGTCCGGGGGGGTGAGCAGTTCTTC; CDR3 protein: CASNTEVRGGEQFF
D gene: TRBD2; V gene: TRBV11-3; J gene: TRBJ2-1; clone size: -; CDR3 DNA: TGTGCCAGCAGCTCAGGGCAGATAGCGGGAGACGACAATGAGCAGTTCTTC; CDR3 protein: CASSSGQIAGDDNEQFF
D gene: TRBD1; V gene: TRBV16; J gene: TRBJ2-1; clone size: -; CDR3 DNA: TGTGCCAGCAGCCTAACGGGACAGGGTCTCAATGAGCAGTTCTTC; CDR3 protein: CASSLTGQGLNEQFF
D gene: -; V gene: TRBV29-1; J gene: TRBJ1-2; clone size: -; CDR3 DNA: TGCAGCGTTGTGGGGGACTCCACCCGAGTAAACTATGGCTACACCTTC; CDR3 protein: CSVVGDSTRVNYGYTF
D gene: TRBD2; V gene: TRBV6-5; J gene: TRBJ2-7; clone size: -; CDR3 DNA: TGTGCCAGCAGCCTAAAACGGGAGGGCCGCTACGAGCAGTACTTC; CDR3 protein: CASSLKREGRYEQYF
D gene: TRBD2; V gene: TRBV6-1; J gene: TRBJ2-1; clone size: -; CDR3 DNA: TGTGCCAGCAGTGAGTCTACTCTAGCGGGAGGGCGCAATGAGCAGTTCTTC; CDR3 protein: CASSESTLAGGRNEQFF
D gene: -; V gene: TRBV6-5; J gene: TRBJ2-7; clone size: -; CDR3 DNA: TGTGCCAGCAGTACAGAGAGCTCCTACGAGCAGTACTTC; CDR3 protein: CASSTESSYEQYF
D gene: TRBD1; V gene: TRBV30; J gene: TRBJ1-1; clone size: -; CDR3 DNA: TGTGCCTTCGGACAGGCAGGGACTGAAGCTTTCTTT; CDR3 protein: CAFGQAGTEAFF
D gene: -; V gene: TRBV7-3; J gene: TRBJ2-3; clone size: -; CDR3 DNA: TGTGCCAGCAGCTTAGGAGGTGCGCGCACAGATACGCAGTATTTT; CDR3 protein: CASSLGGARTDTQYF
D gene: -; V gene: TRBV10-3; J gene: TRBJ1-1; clone size: many; CDR3 DNA: TGTGCCACCGCCGGATCCCCGGCAGGTGCCAACACTGAAGCTTTCTTT; CDR3 protein: CATAGSPAGANTEAFF
D gene: TRBD2; V gene: TRBV6-2/TRBV6-3; J gene: TRBJ2-1; clone size: -; CDR3 DNA: TGTGCCAGCAGCCCGGGCGGGGGGTGGAATGAGCAGTTCTTC; CDR3 protein: CASSPGGGWNEQFF
D gene: -; V gene: TRBV28; J gene: TRBJ2-2; clone size: once; CDR3 DNA: TGTGCCAGCAGTTTCCGGAGACGCACCGGGGAGCTGTTTTTT; CDR3 protein: CASSFRRRTGELFF
D gene: TRBD2; V gene: TRBV6-5; J gene: TRBJ2-3; clone size: -; CDR3 DNA: TGTGCCAGCAGCTGGCTAGCGGGACGTACGCAGTATTTT; CDR3 protein: CASSWLAGRTQYF
D gene: -; V gene: TRBV15; J gene: TRBJ1-4; clone size: -; CDR3 DNA: TGTGCCACCAGCAGAGGTTCAGGGGCGGGAAAACTGTTTTTT; CDR3 protein: CATSRGSGAGKLFF
D gene: TRBD1; V gene: TRBV6-5; J gene: TRBJ1-4; clone size: -; CDR3 DNA: TGTGCCAGCAGTTACCTGGGACAGCCAAATGAAAAACTGTTTTTT; CDR3 protein: CASSYLGQPNEKLFF